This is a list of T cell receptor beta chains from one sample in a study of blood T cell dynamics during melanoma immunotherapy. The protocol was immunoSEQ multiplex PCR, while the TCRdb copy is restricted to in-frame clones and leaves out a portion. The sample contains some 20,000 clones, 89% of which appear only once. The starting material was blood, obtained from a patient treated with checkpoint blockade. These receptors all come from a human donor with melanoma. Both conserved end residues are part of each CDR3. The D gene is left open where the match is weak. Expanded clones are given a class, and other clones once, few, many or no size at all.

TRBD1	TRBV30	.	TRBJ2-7	TGTGCCTGGAGACCCGGACAGGGTCGGGGGACCTACGAGCAGTACTTC	CAWRPGQGRGTYEQYF
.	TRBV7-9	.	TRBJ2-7	TGTGCCAGCAGCTTAGCAAGGGACAACTCCTACGAGCAGTACTTC	CASSLARDNSYEQYF
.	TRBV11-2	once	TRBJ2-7	TGTGCCAGCAGCTTAAGAGCGGCACCCTACGAGCAGTACTTC	CASSLRAAPYEQYF
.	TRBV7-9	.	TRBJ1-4	TGTGCCAGCACCCCGACAGCCTCTAATGAAAAACTGTTTTTT	CASTPTASNEKLFF
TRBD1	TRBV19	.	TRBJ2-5	TGTGCCAGTAGTTCGACAGGGGGGGAGACCCAGTACTTC	CASSSTGGETQYF
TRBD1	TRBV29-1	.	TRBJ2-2	TGCAGCGCAGTGACAGGGGGCACCGGGGAGCTGTTTTTT	CSAVTGGTGELFF
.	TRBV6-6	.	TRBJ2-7	TGTGCCAGCAGCACGGGACAAATCTCCTACGAGCAGTACTTC	CASSTGQISYEQYF
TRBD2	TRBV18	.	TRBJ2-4	TGTGCCAGCTCACCACCCGGGACTAGGAACATTCAGTACTTC	CASSPPGTRNIQYF
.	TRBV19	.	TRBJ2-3	TGTGCCAGTACCGGGGAGGTGGGCACAGATACGCAGTATTTT	CASTGEVGTDTQYF
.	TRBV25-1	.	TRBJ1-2	TGTGCCAGCAGTGAGGGGGGGGGACCCTATGGCTACACCTTC	CASSEGGGPYGYTF
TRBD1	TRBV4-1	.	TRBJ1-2	TGCGCCAGCAGCCAAGGTTTAGACAGGGGCGTCTATGGCTACACCTTC	CASSQGLDRGVYGYTF
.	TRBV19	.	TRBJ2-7	TGTGCCAGTAGAACGAGTGGCAGCTCCTACGAGCAGTACTTC	CASRTSGSSYEQYF
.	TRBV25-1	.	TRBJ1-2	TGTGCCAGCAGTGAATGGGGAACAGTCGCCATCGGTAATGGCTACACCTTC	CASSEWGTVAIGNGYTF
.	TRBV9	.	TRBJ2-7	TGTGCCAGCAGCGTAGATAGGGGGTACGAGCAGTACTTC	CASSVDRGYEQYF
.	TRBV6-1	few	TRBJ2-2	TGTGCCAGCACAAGGACAGGGAGGGACACCGGGGAGCTGTTTTTT	CASTRTGRDTGELFF
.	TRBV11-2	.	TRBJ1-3	TGTGCCAGCAGCTTGGGGGGGAGGCTCTCTGGAAACACCATATATTTT	CASSLGGRLSGNTIYF
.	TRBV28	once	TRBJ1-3	TGTGCCAGCAGTTTATCGGGGCCCTCTGGAAACACCATATATTTT	CASSLSGPSGNTIYF
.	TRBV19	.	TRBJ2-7	TGTGCCACCACAACCGACAACTCCTACGAGCAGTACTTC	CATTTDNSYEQYF
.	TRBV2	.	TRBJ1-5	TGTGCCAGCATCCTTGACAGGAGGAATCAGCCCCAGCATTTT	CASILDRRNQPQHF
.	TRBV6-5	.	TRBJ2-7	TGTGCCAGCAGCCGACAGAGAAGCTCCTACGAGCAGTACTTC	CASSRQRSSYEQYF
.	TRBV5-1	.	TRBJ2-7	TGCGCCAGCAGCTTGGTCGGTGGGGCAGCCTACGAGCAGTACTTC	CASSLVGGAAYEQYF
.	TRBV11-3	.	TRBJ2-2	TGTGCCAGCAGCTTAGCGGGGCAACAGGGCGGGGAGCTGTTTTTT	CASSLAGQQGGELFF
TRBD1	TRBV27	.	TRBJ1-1	TGTGCCAGCAGTTCAGGGGGCAGGGAAGCTTTCTTT	CASSSGGREAFF
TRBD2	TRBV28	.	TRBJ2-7	TGTGCCAGCAGCCCCCTCAGCGGGAGGGCCTACGAGCAGTACTTC	CASSPLSGRAYEQYF
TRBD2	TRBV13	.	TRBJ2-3	TGTGCCAGCAGCCTACGAGCGGGGCGCACAGATACGCAGTATTTT	CASSLRAGRTDTQYF
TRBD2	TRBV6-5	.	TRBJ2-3	TGTGCCAGCCGACGCCTAGCGGGAGGCACAGATACGCAGTATTTT	CASRRLAGGTDTQYF
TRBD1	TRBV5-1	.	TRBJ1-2	TGCGCCAGCAGGTCCGGGACAGGGGCTAACTATGGCTACACCTTC	CASRSGTGANYGYTF
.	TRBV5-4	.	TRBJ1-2	TGTGCCAGCAGCTTGACGCAGGGGAACTATGGCTACACCTTC	CASSLTQGNYGYTF